This T cell receptor (beta chain) was identified during a study of T cell responses to AZD1222 COVID-19 vaccine. Whole-study findings and limits: Spike regions recognized by vaccine-associated CD4 TCRs spanned the protein, led by 160-218 and 743-854.

Concerning this clone itself: Its antigen is still unknown.

The CDR3 has 14 amino acids. Germline values: CDR1 LNHDA, CDR2 SQIVND (reference sequence). J was trimmed by 8 bases and V by 9 bases; bases with no gene match: 11. Profiled with immunoSEQ multiplex PCR; TCRdb holds only in-frame clones, not every one. The sample has 90,000 to 130,000 clones, about 94% seen once. This receptor was taken from an adult who received the AZD1222 COVID-19 vaccine. Sequencing used peripheral blood, obtained 28 days after the second AZD1222 dose. The chain carries TRBV19 and TRBJ1-4; the match to TRBD1 covers 8 bases. The CDR3 loop reads CASDGLQGDEKLFF. CDR3 coding DNA: TGTGCCAGCGATGGACTACAGGGGGACGAAAAACTGTTTTTT.